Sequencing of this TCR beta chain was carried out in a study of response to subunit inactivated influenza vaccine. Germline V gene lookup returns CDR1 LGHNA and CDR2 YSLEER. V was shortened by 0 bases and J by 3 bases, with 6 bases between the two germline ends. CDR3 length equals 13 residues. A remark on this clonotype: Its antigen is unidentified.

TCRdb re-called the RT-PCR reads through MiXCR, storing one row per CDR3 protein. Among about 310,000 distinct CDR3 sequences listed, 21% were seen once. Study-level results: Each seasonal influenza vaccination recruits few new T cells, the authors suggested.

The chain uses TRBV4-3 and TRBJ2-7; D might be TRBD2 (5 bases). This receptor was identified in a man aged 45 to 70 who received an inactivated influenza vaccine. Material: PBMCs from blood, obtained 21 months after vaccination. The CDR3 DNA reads TGCGCCAGCAGCCAAGATCGGGACTACGAGCAGTACTTC. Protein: CASSQDRDYEQYF.